The 28 T cell receptor beta chains presented below share a single source sample, sequenced in a study of T cell responses to AZD1222 COVID-19 vaccine. The data were produced by immunoSEQ multiplex PCR, yet TCRdb's version contains in-frame clones alone and is incomplete. The sample lists about 180,000 clones; around 90% were seen once. The sample was peripheral blood, taken on day 0 of AZD1222 vaccination. These TCRs come from an adult in good health.

The J gene is TRBJ1-5, the V gene TRBV30; tentative D call: TRBD1 (6 bases). Germline CDR1 GTSNPN, CDR2 SVGIG (reference sequence). The V end was cut by 7 bases, the J end by 5 bases, with 18 bases between. The CDR3 contains 14 residues. The CDR3 coding sequence is TGTGCCTCCTCAGATCGGACAGTTGATCAGCCCCAGCATTTT. Its protein product is CASSDRTVDQPQHF.

The CDR3 DNA sequence: TGTGCCATCGGACAGGCGGCACTCTCTGGAAACACCATATATTTT. Its translation: CAIGQAALSGNTIYF. The chain is built from TRBV10-3 and TRBJ1-3; the match to TRBD1 covers 7 bases. Germline V lookup: CDR1 ENHRY, CDR2 SYGVKD. This CDR3 has 15 amino acids. Trimming removed 8 bases from V and 0 bases from J; junction bases left unmatched: 7.

As regards this clone: This sample includes further DNA sequences coding for the same CDR3. This chain joins TRBV7-3 and TRBJ1-1, with D perhaps matching TRBD1 (5 bases). Germline CDR1 is SGHTA and CDR2 is FQGTGA. The ends were cut back, 4 bases at V and 3 bases at J, with 9 bases in the middle. The CDR3 spans 13 residues. CDR3: CASSSRGDTEAFF. DNA for the CDR3: TGTGCCAGCAGCTCAAGAGGGGACACTGAAGCTTTCTTT.

This clone appeared a single time. The V and J genes are TRBV28 and TRBJ2-3; TRBD2 is a possible D gene (5 bases). The V gene lost 3 bases and the J gene lost 4 bases, with 8 bases spanning the gap. The germline V gene has CDR1 MDHEN and CDR2 SYDVKM. There are 13 residues in the CDR3. CDR3 bases: TGTGCCAGCAGTTTTGAGGGCTCAGATACGCAGTATTTT. Translation gives CASSFEGSDTQYF.

The V and J genes are TRBV6-2 or TRBV6-3 and TRBJ1-5, with unresolved D. V lost 4 bases, J lost 6 bases, and 19 bases lay in between. Germline V gives CDR1 MNHEY, CDR2 SVGEGT. This CDR3 is 16 amino acids long. CDR3 bases: TGTGCCAGCAGTTCCCCCCGGACGGGCCGCCGTCAGCCCCAGCATTTT. This gives the protein CASSSPRTGRRQPQHF.

The J gene is TRBJ2-4, the V gene TRBV7-8, with D perhaps being TRBD1 or TRBD2 (5 bases each). CDR1 SGHVS and CDR2 FQNEAQ come from the germline V gene. CDR3 size: 14 residues. The V gene lost 9 bases and the J gene lost 0 bases, with 12 bases spanning the gap. In DNA, the CDR3 is TGTGCCAGTGGGGGTACCCTAGCCAAAAACATTCAGTACTTC. Translation gives CASGGTLAKNIQYF.

The chain couples TRBV29-1 to TRBJ1-4; 8 bases are a match to TRBD1. V lost 1 base to trimming and J lost 7 bases; unmatched junction nucleotides: 11. This CDR3 region has 16 residues. Germline CDR1 SQVTM, CDR2 ANQGSEA. The CDR3 region is CSVEGSRTGRGEKLFF. In DNA form, the CDR3 reads TGCAGCGTTGAAGGTTCCAGGACAGGGAGGGGTGAAAAACTGTTTTTT.

The chain combines TRBV11-2 with TRBJ2-2; the D gene is possibly TRBD1 (6 bases). V lost 9 bases and J lost 6, with 11 bases in between. Germline CDR1 and CDR2: SGHAT and FQNNGV. The CDR3 extends over 12 amino acids. CDR3 sequence: CASAGDSGELFF. DNA for the CDR3: TGTGCCAGTGCAGGGGATTCCGGGGAGCTGTTTTTT.

The V gene is TRBV7-2, the J gene TRBJ1-2; 8 bases line up with TRBD1. Germline V gene data show CDR1 as SGHTA and CDR2 as FQGNSA. J was trimmed by 6 bases and V by 3 bases; bases with no gene match: 3. This CDR3 is 13 amino acids long. The DNA of the CDR3 is TGTGCCAGCAGCTTCAGGGGGCGGGATGGCTACACCTTC. Translation: CASSFRGRDGYTF. The entire variable domain, with the rest obtained from reference TRBV7-2 and TRBJ1-2, is as follows: GAGVSQSPSNKVTEKGKDVELRCDPISGHTALYWYRQSLGQGLEFLIYFQGNSAPDKSGLPSDRFSAERTGGSVSTLTIQRTQQEDSAVYLCASSFRGRDGYTFGSGTRLTVV.

This clone appeared once. The chain combines TRBV5-5 with TRBJ2-1, with a weak D call TRBD1 (5 bases). The CDR3 runs 15 residues. Trimming removed 0 bases at V and 6 bases at J, with 13 bases between. Per the germline V gene, CDR1 is SGHKS and CDR2 is YYEKEE (reference sequence). The chain's CDR3 is CASSLGQSAGNEQFF. The CDR3 DNA follows: TGTGCCAGCAGCTTGGGACAGAGCGCTGGCAATGAGCAGTTCTTC. Looking up the rest from reference TRBV5-5 and TRBJ2-1 gives the full variable domain: DAGVTQSPTHLIKTRGQQVTLRCSPISGHKSVSWYQQVLGQGPQFIFQYYEKEERGRGNFPDRFSARQFPNYSSELNVNALLLGDSALYLCASSLGQSAGNEQFFGPGTRLTVL.

The chain carries TRBV12-3 or TRBV12-4 and TRBJ1-2; D perhaps matches TRBD1 (5 bases). V shed 6 bases and J shed 10 bases, with 12 bases lying between them. The CDR3 is 11 residues long. CDR3 amino acids: CASSQDSYYTF. The CDR3 bases are TGTGCCAGCAGCCAAGACAGCTACTACACCTTC.

The chain employs TRBV5-6 and TRBJ2-1; D uncertain. The CDR3 contains 15 residues. Looked up from germline, CDR1 is SGHDT and CDR2 is YYEEEE. The V gene lost 4 bases and the J gene lost 4 bases, with 15 bases spanning the gap. This chain's CDR3 is CASSVRARRYNEQFF. The CDR3 nucleotides read TGTGCCAGCAGCGTAAGGGCCCGGCGGTACAATGAGCAGTTCTTC.

The chain has TRBV9 and TRBJ1-3, with D possibly TRBD1 on 5 matching bases. The CDR3 is 17 residues long. Germline V gene lookup returns CDR1 SGDLS and CDR2 YYNGEE. V was cut by 4 bases and J by 3 bases, with 20 bases left in between. In DNA, the CDR3 is TGTGCCAGCAGCCCTAGGGGCGGGGAGACGGGTGGAAACACCATATATTTT. It specifies CASSPRGGETGGNTIYF.

V is TRBV5-4 and J is TRBJ2-5, with 7 bases fitting TRBD1. The germline CDR1 and CDR2 sequences are SGHNT and YYREEE (reference sequence). Losses at the gene ends were 2 bases for V and 2 bases for J; bases not matched to a gene: 6. The CDR3 is 15 residues long. The chain's CDR3 is CASSLAWGQQETQYF. The CDR3 nucleotides are TGTGCCAGCAGCTTAGCTTGGGGACAGCAAGAGACCCAGTACTTC.

The chain links TRBV5-5 to TRBJ1-2, with D possibly being TRBD1 (6 bases). Germline-derived CDR1 and CDR2 are SGHKS and YYEKEE (reference sequence). V gave up 1 base and J gave up 5 bases, with 18 bases separating them. There are 16 residues in the CDR3. CDR3 in DNA: TGTGCCAGCAGCTTGAGATCGGGACAACCAGCTTATGGCTACACCTTC. It translates to CASSLRSGQPAYGYTF.

The chain links TRBV18 to TRBJ2-3; tentatively, D is TRBD2 (5 bases). The V end lost 4 bases, the J end lost 9 bases, and 14 bases lay between the germline ends. The CDR3 has 13 amino acids. Germline assignment: CDR1 KGHSH and CDR2 LQKENI. The CDR3: CASSLSLAETQYF. The DNA for the CDR3 is TGTGCCAGCTCACTCTCCCTAGCTGAGACGCAGTATTTT. Full variable domain (rest looked up from reference TRBV18 and TRBJ2-3): NAGVMQNPRHLVRRRGQEARLRCSPMKGHSHVYWYRQLPEEGLKFMVYLQKENIIDESGMPKERFSAEFPKEGPSILRIQQVVRGDSAAYFCASSLSLAETQYFGPGTRLTVL.

V usage is TRBV6-1 and J usage is TRBJ2-1; D perhaps matches TRBD2 (6 bases). The CDR3 sequence is 13 residues long. Between the trimmed V and J ends, which lost 2 bases and 10 bases, there was a span of 12 bases. CDR1 and CDR2 from the germline V gene are MNHNS and SASEGT. The CDR3 loop reads CASSEWGGWEQFF. The DNA of the CDR3 is TGTGCCAGCAGTGAATGGGGAGGTTGGGAGCAGTTCTTC.

The chain uses TRBV7-3 and TRBJ2-2, with D possibly matching TRBD1 (5 bases). V lost 5 bases and J 4 bases, leaving 14 bases between the germline ends. Germline V gene sequence: CDR1 SGHTA, CDR2 FQGTGA. The CDR3 has 15 amino acids. CDR3 bases: TGTGCCAGCAGCGTTAGCTCAGGGCGCACCGGGGAGCTGTTTTTT. Translation: CASSVSSGRTGELFF.

This chain connects TRBV11-2 to TRBJ2-1, with 10 bases identical to TRBD2. This CDR3 comprises 15 residues. The germline gives CDR1 SGHAT, CDR2 FQNNGV. Trimming cost V 1 base and J 3 bases; bases outside gene matches: 0. CDR3 region: CASSLASGSYNEQFF. CDR3 coding DNA: TGTGCCAGCAGCTTAGCTAGCGGGAGCTACAATGAGCAGTTCTTC.

The J gene is TRBJ2-2, the V gene TRBV2; perhaps TRBD1 as D (6 bases). Per the germline V gene, CDR1 is SNHLY and CDR2 is FYNNEI. CDR3 length: 16 amino acids. V was trimmed by 8 bases and J by 7 bases, leaving 23 bases between them. In DNA form, the CDR3 reads TGTGCCAGCTCCCCCAGCAGGGCAGGGGAAATCGGGGAGCTGTTTTTT. Its protein is CASSPSRAGEIGELFF.

The J gene is TRBJ1-5, the V gene TRBV6-5; maybe TRBD1 (5 bases). Trimming left V 6 bases short and J 11 bases short, with 17 bases between. The germline gives CDR1 MNHEY, CDR2 SVGAGI. This CDR3 contains 13 residues. As DNA, the CDR3 is TGTGCCAGCAGCAGGGACTTGCATTCAACCCAGCATTTT. Its translation is CASSRDLHSTQHF.

V gene TRBV28 combines with J gene TRBJ2-7; TRBD1 matches 9 bases. CDR3 size: 14 residues. The germline gives CDR1 MDHEN, CDR2 SYDVKM. The V gene end was trimmed by 6 bases and the J gene end by 7 bases; junction bases not matched to a gene: 10. The CDR3: CASSQGGTGREQYF. CDR3 sequence (DNA): TGTGCCAGCAGCCAAGGAGGGACAGGGAGGGAGCAGTACTTC. The full variable domain, in which reference TRBV28 and TRBJ2-7 provide the parts outside the CDR3, is DVKVTQSSRYLVKRTGEKVFLECVQDMDHENMFWYRQDPGLGLRLIYFSYDVKMKEKGDIPEGYSVSREKKERFSLILESASTNQTSMYLCASSQGGTGREQYFGPGTRLTVT.

The genes are TRBV10-1 and TRBJ1-5; D call uncertain. Between the trimmed V and J ends, which lost 0 bases and 4 bases, there was a span of 4 bases. This CDR3 is 13 amino acids long. CDR1 is WNHNN, CDR2 SYGVQD, per germline (reference sequence). This CDR3 reads CASSESQNQPQHF. The CDR3 DNA reads TGCGCCAGCAGTGAGTCGCAGAATCAGCCCCAGCATTTT.

This chain joins TRBV14 and TRBJ2-7, with D hard to call. Germline loops: CDR1 SGHDN, CDR2 FVKESK. V was shortened by 4 bases and J by 4 bases, with 14 bases between the two germline ends. The CDR3 consists of 14 residues. CDR3 coding DNA: TGTGCCAGCAGCCGCGGCCCCGTCAGTTACGAGCAGTACTTC. It specifies CASSRGPVSYEQYF. Based on the CDR3 plus reference TRBV14 and TRBJ2-7, the full variable domain is EAGVTQFPSHSVIEKGQTVTLRCDPISGHDNLYWYRRVMGKEIKFLLHFVKESKQDESGMPNNRFLAERTGGTYSTLKVQPAELEDSGVYFCASSRGPVSYEQYFGPGTRLTVT.

This chain joins TRBV6-5 and TRBJ2-5; D is ambiguous. In germline, CDR1 is MNHEY, CDR2 SVGAGI. The CDR3 spans 13 residues. V lost 4 bases and J 9 bases, leaving 15 bases between the germline ends. CDR3 bases: TGTGCCAGCAGTTCGACTGTCCCTCCAGCCCAGTACTTC. Residues: CASSSTVPPAQYF.

V is TRBV7-2 and J is TRBJ2-7; 8 bases are shared with TRBD2. Germline lookup yields CDR1 SGHTA and CDR2 FQGNSA. The CDR3 length is 14 residues. The ends lost 5 bases at V and 3 bases at J; junction bases unmatched: 6. The CDR3 is CASSPREGLYEQYF. Here the CDR3 DNA reads TGTGCCAGCAGCCCTCGGGAGGGCCTCTACGAGCAGTACTTC.

As regards this clone: Other DNA sequences from this sample encode an identical CDR3 as well. This chain connects TRBV28 to TRBJ2-5; D gene uncertain. This CDR3 is 13 amino acids long. V gave up 5 bases and J gave up 0 bases, with 7 bases separating them. Germline CDR1 reads MDHEN; CDR2 reads SYDVKM. The CDR3 loop is CASSPPNQETQYF. CDR3 sequence (DNA): TGTGCCAGCAGTCCCCCAAACCAAGAGACCCAGTACTTC.

The chain couples TRBV7-2 to TRBJ1-5; the match to TRBD1 covers 7 bases. This CDR3 has 17 residues. Trimming at V came to 5 bases and at J to 0 bases, leaving 10 bases not matched to a gene. CDR1 and CDR2 (germline): SGHTA, FQGNSA. The CDR3 sequence is CASSPRTGSYSNQPQHF. DNA of the CDR3: TGTGCCAGCAGCCCTAGGACAGGCTCTTATAGCAATCAGCCCCAGCATTTT.